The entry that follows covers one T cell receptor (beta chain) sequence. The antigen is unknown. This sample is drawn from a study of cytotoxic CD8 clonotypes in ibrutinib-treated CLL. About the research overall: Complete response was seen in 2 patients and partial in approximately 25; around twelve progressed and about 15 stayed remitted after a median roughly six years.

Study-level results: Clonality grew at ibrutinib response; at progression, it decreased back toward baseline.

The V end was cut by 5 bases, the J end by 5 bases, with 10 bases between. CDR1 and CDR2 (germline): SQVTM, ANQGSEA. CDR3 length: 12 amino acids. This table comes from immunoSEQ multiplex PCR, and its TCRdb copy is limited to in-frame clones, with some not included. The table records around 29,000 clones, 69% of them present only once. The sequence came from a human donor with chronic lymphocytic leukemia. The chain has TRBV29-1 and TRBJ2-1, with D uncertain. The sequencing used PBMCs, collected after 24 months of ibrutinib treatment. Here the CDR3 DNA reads TGCAGCGTTTCTCCTACGAACAATGAGCAGTTCTTC. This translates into CSVSPTNNEQFF.